One sample yielded the 15 T cell receptor beta chains listed below, sequenced in a study of T cells in tuberculosis. The assay was immunoSEQ multiplex PCR, and TCRdb's table has in-frame clones only and misses some. This sample carries some 10,000 clones, roughly 93% of them seen once, and the ten largest clones take approximately 13%. The specimen was PBMCs. The receptors stem from an adult with tuberculosis.

The CDR3 nucleotides read TGTGCCAGCAGTGCGGGGAAGAACACTGAAGCTTTCTTT. Protein sequence: CASSAGKNTEAFF. The V gene is TRBV2, the J gene TRBJ1-1; D gene unclear. The CDR3 has 13 residues. V was shortened by 4 bases and J by 1 base, with 7 bases between the two germline ends. CDR1 is SNHLY, CDR2 FYNNEI, per germline.

The J gene is TRBJ2-7, the V gene TRBV11-3, with 8 bases that match TRBD1. Germline CDR1 and CDR2: SGHNT and YENEEA. This CDR3 is built from 14 residues. With 5 bases clipped from V and 2 bases from J, the junction kept 5 bases outside the gene matches. The CDR3 region has the DNA TGTGCCAGCAGCATTGCAGGGGGCACCTACGAGCAGTACTTC. Protein sequence: CASSIAGGTYEQYF.

This chain links TRBV14 with TRBJ2-7, with 7 bases identical to TRBD1. J was trimmed by 5 bases and V by 8 bases; bases with no gene match: 9. Germline-derived CDR1 and CDR2 are SGHDN and FVKESK. This CDR3 has 13 amino acids. The DNA of the CDR3 is TGTGCCAGCTCTGGGGACAGCCCCCACGAGCAGTACTTC. Protein sequence: CASSGDSPHEQYF.

This chain uses TRBV6-5 with TRBJ2-7, with D tentatively TRBD1 (6 bases). V lost 5 bases and J lost 7, with 9 bases in between. Germline assignment: CDR1 MNHEY and CDR2 SVGAGI. CDR3 length equals 11 residues. The CDR3 DNA reads as TGTGCCAGCAGTGCAGGGGAGGAGCAGTACTTC. It specifies CASSAGEEQYF.

The J gene is TRBJ1-4, the V gene TRBV6-5; D may be TRBD1 (5 bases). V lost 7 bases and J lost 6, with 12 bases in between. This CDR3 comprises 13 residues. Germline-derived CDR1 and CDR2 are MNHEY and SVGAGI. CDR3 sequence reads: CASMTASDEKLFF. The DNA for the CDR3 is TGTGCCAGCATGACAGCTTCCGATGAAAAACTGTTTTTT.

V is TRBV5-1 and J is TRBJ1-1; 7 nucleotides agree with TRBD1. There are 13 residues in the CDR3. The junction had 0 bases not matched to a gene; V was cut back by 3 bases and J by 1 base. Germline assignment: CDR1 SGHRS and CDR2 YFSETQ. Here the CDR3 reads CASSWDRNTEAFF. The CDR3 region has the DNA TGCGCCAGCAGCTGGGACAGGAACACTGAAGCTTTCTTT.

This chain connects TRBV19 to TRBJ2-1; 8 bases agree with TRBD2. Germline V lookup: CDR1 LNHDA, CDR2 SQIVND (reference sequence). Trimming removed 1 base from V and 8 bases from J; junction bases left unmatched: 4. The CDR3 loop spans 14 amino acids. The CDR3 sequence: CASSIAGLAHEQFF. CDR3 bases: TGTGCCAGTAGTATAGCCGGACTAGCTCATGAGCAGTTCTTC.

This clone was seen a handful of times. The chain recombines TRBV12-5 with TRBJ1-3; D may be TRBD1 (5 bases). The V gene lost 8 bases and the J gene lost 2 bases, with 13 bases spanning the gap. The CDR3 is 14 residues long. The germline gives CDR1 LGHNT, CDR2 FRNRAP. The CDR3 here is CASSLAGTGNTIYF. The CDR3 DNA follows: TGTGCTAGTTCACTAGCAGGGACTGGAAACACCATATATTTT. The full variable domain, rest sourced from reference TRBV12-5 and TRBJ1-3, is DARVTQTPRHKVTEMGQEVTMRCQPILGHNTVFWYRQTMMQGLELLAYFRNRAPLDDSGMPKDRFSAEMPDATLATLKIQPSEPRDSAVYFCASSLAGTGNTIYFGEGSWLTVV.

This sequence joins TRBV19 and TRBJ1-4, with a tentative D call TRBD1 (6 bases). V was clipped by 3 bases and J by 8 bases, with 19 bases between them. Germline CDR1 reads LNHDA; CDR2 reads SQIVND (reference sequence). CDR3 length: 16 residues. CDR3 DNA: TGTGCCAGTAGTATCCCGAGCAGGGGCCTTTTGGAAAAACTGTTTTTT. Translating gives CASSIPSRGLLEKLFF.

This sequence joins TRBV14 and TRBJ2-5; TRBD1 agrees at 9 bases. CDR1 SGHDN and CDR2 FVKESK come from the germline V gene. Germline trimming cut 0 bases from V and 5 bases from J; bases unmatched to any gene: 4. The CDR3 totals 15 residues. The CDR3 sequence: CASSQERDRDETQYF. CDR3 in DNA: TGTGCCAGCAGCCAAGAAAGGGACAGGGATGAGACCCAGTACTTC.

This clone was seen a single time. The chain employs TRBV5-1 and TRBJ2-2, with D possibly TRBD2 on 5 matching bases. The CDR3 extends over 16 amino acids. Germline lookup yields CDR1 SGHRS and CDR2 YFSETQ. Deletions cut 8 bases from V and 4 bases from J, with 21 bases between. The CDR3 reads CASTRPDSVGTGELFF. The DNA for the CDR3 is TGCGCCAGTACCCGACCGGATAGCGTCGGCACCGGGGAGCTGTTTTTT.

This clone appeared a single time. This sequence joins TRBV2 and TRBJ2-5; TRBD1 matches at 7 bases. Germline V gene lookup returns CDR1 SNHLY and CDR2 FYNNEI. With 4 bases clipped from V and 1 base from J, the junction kept 6 bases outside the gene matches. This CDR3 comprises 15 residues. This CDR3 reads CASSGDSAFQETQYF. CDR3 DNA: TGTGCCAGCAGTGGGGACAGTGCCTTCCAAGAGACCCAGTACTTC.

The chain carries TRBV4-1 and TRBJ2-5; the match to TRBD1 covers 8 bases. The CDR3 is 16 amino acids. With 1 base clipped from V and 2 bases from J, the junction kept 6 bases outside the gene matches. Per the germline V gene, CDR1 is MGHRA and CDR2 is YSYEKL. CDR3 residues: CASSQAGRGLQETQYF. In DNA form, the CDR3 reads TGCGCCAGCAGCCAAGCTGGCAGGGGGCTACAAGAGACCCAGTACTTC.

The gene calls are TRBV7-2 and TRBJ2-2; possible D gene TRBD1, 6 bases. There are 16 residues in the CDR3. Trimming stripped 5 bases from V and 7 bases from J, with 20 bases between. Per the germline V gene, CDR1 is SGHTA and CDR2 is FQGNSA. In DNA, the CDR3 is TGTGCCAGCAGCGTCGACAGGATATCTGGTAGCGGGGAGCTGTTTTTT. Protein product: CASSVDRISGSGELFF.

The rearrangement joins TRBV7-2 to TRBJ2-7; maybe TRBD1 (6 bases). This CDR3 has 14 residues. Trimming took 1 base from V and 6 from J, leaving 13 bases between them. Germline CDR1 reads SGHTA; CDR2 reads FQGNSA. The CDR3 DNA sequence: TGTGCCAGCAGCTTAGTAGGGGGAAGTATCGAGCAGTACTTC. Its translation: CASSLVGGSIEQYF.